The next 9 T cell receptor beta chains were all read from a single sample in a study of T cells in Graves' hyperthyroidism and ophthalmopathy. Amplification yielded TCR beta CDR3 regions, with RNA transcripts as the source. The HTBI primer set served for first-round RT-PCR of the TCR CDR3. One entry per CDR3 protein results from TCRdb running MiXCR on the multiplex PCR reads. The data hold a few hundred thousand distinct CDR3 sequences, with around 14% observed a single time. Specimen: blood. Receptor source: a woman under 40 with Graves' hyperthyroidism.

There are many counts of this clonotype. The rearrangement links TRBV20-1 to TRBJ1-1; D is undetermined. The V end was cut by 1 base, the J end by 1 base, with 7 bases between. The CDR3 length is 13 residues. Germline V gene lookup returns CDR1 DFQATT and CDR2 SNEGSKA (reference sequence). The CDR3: CSARGPENTEAFF. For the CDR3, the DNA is TGCAGTGCTAGAGGCCCAGAGAACACTGAAGCTTTCTTT.

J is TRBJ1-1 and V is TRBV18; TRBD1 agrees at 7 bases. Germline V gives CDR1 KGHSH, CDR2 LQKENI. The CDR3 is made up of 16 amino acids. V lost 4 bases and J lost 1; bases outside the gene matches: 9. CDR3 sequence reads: CASSRQGFWANTEAFF. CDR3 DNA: TGTGCCAGCTCACGACAGGGATTTTGGGCGAACACTGAAGCTTTCTTT. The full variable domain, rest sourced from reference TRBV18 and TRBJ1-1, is NAGVMQNPRHLVRRRGQEARLRCSPMKGHSHVYWYRQLPEEGLKFMVYLQKENIIDESGMPKERFSAEFPKEGPSILRIQQVVRGDSAAYFCASSRQGFWANTEAFFGQGTRLTVV.

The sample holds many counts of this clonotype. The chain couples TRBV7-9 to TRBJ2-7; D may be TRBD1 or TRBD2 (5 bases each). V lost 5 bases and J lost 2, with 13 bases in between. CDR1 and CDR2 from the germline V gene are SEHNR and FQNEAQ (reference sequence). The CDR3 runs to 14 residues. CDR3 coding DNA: TGTGCCAGCAGCAAACCGGGACCGACCTACGAGCAGTACTTC. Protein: CASSKPGPTYEQYF.

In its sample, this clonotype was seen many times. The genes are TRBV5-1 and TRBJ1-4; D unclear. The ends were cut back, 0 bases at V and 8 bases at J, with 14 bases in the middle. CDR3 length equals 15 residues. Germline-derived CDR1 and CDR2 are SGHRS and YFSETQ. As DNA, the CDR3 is TGCGCCAGCAGCTTGGTGGCTGTTGGAGGGGAAAAACTGTTTTTT. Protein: CASSLVAVGGEKLFF.

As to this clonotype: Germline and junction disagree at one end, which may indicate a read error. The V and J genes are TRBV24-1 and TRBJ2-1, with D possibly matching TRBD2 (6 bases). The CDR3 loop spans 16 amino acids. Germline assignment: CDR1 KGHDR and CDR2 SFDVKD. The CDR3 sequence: CATADGRREPYNEQSF. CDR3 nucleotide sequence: TGTGCCACGGCGGACGGACGGAGGGAGCCCTACAATGAGCAGTCCTTC.

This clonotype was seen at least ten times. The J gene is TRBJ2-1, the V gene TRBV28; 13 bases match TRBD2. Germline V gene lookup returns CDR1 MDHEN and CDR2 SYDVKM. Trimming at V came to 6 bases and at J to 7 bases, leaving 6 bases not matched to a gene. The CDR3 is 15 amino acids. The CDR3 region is CASRELAGGRNEQFF. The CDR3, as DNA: TGTGCCAGCAGGGAACTAGCGGGAGGGCGTAATGAGCAGTTCTTC.

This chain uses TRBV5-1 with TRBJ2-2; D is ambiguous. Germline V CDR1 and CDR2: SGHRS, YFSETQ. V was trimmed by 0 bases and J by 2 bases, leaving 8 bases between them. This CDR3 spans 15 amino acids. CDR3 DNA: TGCGCCAGCAGCTTGGCCTGGGGTAACACCGGGGAGCTGTTTTTT. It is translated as CASSLAWGNTGELFF.

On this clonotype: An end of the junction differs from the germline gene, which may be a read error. The CDR3 protein is CASSLALPRPGVTNEQFF. The DNA for the CDR3 is TGTGCTAGCAGCTTAGCGCTCCCGAGGCCGGGAGTAACTAATGAGCAGTTCTTC. The chain employs TRBV7-7 and TRBJ2-1; TRBD2 is a possible D gene (6 bases). Germline loops: CDR1 SSHAT, CDR2 FNYEAQ (reference sequence). CDR3 length: 18 amino acids.

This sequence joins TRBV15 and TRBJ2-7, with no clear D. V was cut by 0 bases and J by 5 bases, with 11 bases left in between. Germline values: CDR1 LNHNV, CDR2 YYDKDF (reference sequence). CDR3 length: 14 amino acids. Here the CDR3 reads CATSRDLVAHEQYF. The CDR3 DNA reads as TGTGCCACCAGCAGAGATCTAGTAGCCCACGAGCAGTACTTC.